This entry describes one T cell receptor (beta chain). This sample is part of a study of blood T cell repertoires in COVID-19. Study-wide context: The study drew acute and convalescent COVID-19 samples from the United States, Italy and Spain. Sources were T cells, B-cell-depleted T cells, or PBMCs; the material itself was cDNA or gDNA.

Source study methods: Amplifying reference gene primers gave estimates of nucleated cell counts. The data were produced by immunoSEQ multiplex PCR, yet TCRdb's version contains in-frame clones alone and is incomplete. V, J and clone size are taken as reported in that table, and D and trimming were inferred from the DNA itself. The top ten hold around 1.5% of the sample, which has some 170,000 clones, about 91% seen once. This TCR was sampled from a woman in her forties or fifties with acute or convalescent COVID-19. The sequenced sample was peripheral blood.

CDR3: CASSFGTSGIYEQYF. For the CDR3, the DNA is TGTGCCAGCAGCTTCGGGACTAGCGGGATCTACGAGCAGTACTTC. V gene TRBV7-9 combines with J gene TRBJ2-7, with 13 nucleotides matching TRBD2. Germline values: CDR1 SEHNR, CDR2 FQNEAQ (reference sequence). V shed 3 bases and J 3 bases; nucleotides not matched to a gene: 2. The CDR3 is 15 amino acids.